This T cell receptor beta chain was sequenced in a study of immune evolution from preneoplasia to lung adenocarcinoma. General study results and limits: Highest clonality occurred in KRAS-mutant, not EGFR-mutant or double wild-type, nodules.

Patient tissue came from resections in Japan or China, 2014–2017. Unmatched junction bases numbered 10, after V lost 5 bases and J lost 8 bases. Germline CDR1 SQVTM, CDR2 ANQGSEA. This CDR3 spans 14 amino acids. Comment on this clone: Its antigen is still unknown.

Profiled with immunoSEQ multiplex PCR; TCRdb holds only in-frame clones, not every one. The sample contains about 8,800 clones, 77% of which appear only once. The chain links TRBV29-1 to TRBJ1-4; 8 bases align to TRBD1. Sequenced: FFPE lung adenocarcinoma in situ tissue. This TCR was recovered from a person aged 60-79 years with lung adenocarcinoma. The CDR3 sequence is CSVRMGTGGEKLFF. CDR3 bases: TGCAGCGTTCGTATGGGGACAGGTGGAGAAAAACTGTTTTTT.